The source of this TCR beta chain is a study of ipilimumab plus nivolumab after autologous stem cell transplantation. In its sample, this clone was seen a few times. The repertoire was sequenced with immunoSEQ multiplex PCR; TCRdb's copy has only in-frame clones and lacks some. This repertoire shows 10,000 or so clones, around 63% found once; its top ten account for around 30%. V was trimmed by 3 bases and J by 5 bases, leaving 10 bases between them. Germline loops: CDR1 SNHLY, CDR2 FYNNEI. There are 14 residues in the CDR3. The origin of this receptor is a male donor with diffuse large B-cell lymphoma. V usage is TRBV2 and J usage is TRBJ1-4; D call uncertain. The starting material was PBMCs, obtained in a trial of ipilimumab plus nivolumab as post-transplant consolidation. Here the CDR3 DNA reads TGTGCCAGCAGTGATTGGGCAGCGAATGAAAAACTGTTTTTT. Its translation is CASSDWAANEKLFF. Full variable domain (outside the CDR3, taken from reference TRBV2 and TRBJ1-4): EPEVTQTPSHQVTQMGQEVILRCVPISNHLYFYWYRQILGQKVEFLVSFYNNEISEKSEIFDDQFSVERPDGSNFTLKIRSTKLEDSAMYFCASSDWAANEKLFFGSGTQLSVL.